This TCR beta chain was found in a study of human T cells and chemical hapten exposure (dated by TCRdb to the early 2020s). About the full investigation: For sensitization, 2% DPC in acetone was applied to a 2 cm by 2 cm area of upper inner arm skin. Throughout the study period of roughly 24 weeks, patients also received therapeutic DPC doses to the scalp every week. Patch testing was performed on the upper back with Finn chambers containing 0.01% DPC, and the patch tests were scored after 6 days according to International Contact Dermatitis Research Group standards. The mostly female patient cohort included alopecia areata with under or over 50% scalp involvement, alopecia totalis and alopecia universalis. The libraries were sequenced as a pool, and the TCR yield per sample differed mostly because of small variations in library volumes within the pool. This study followed changes in the peripheral blood TCR repertoire in vivo during primary and secondary sensitization of alopecia patients to the hapten diphenylcyclopropenone (DPC). Blood samples were taken from patients before sensitization (week 0) and at 2, 6 and about 24 weeks after DPC sensitization. For TCR sequencing, blood came from about 29 alopecia patients at anywhere from one to four time points (pre-sensitization, 2, 6 and 24 weeks). Both TCR alpha and TCR beta chains were sequenced from each blood RNA sample.

V lost 3 bases and J lost 2 bases, and the count of bases not matched to a germline gene is 6. The CDR3 numbers 15 residues from cysteine through phenylalanine. The entry retains the CDR3 DNA only, 45 bases that are in frame from base 1. CDR1 is given as DFQATT and CDR2 as SNEGSKA, both from the germline V gene (reference sequence). The library was obtained by RACE. Sequencing was carried out with a NextSeq 500. During library preparation, unique molecular identifiers were attached to individual cDNA molecules so that TCRs could be counted quantitatively and reproducibly. The paper's processing steps were these. A median of about 89,000 TCRs per sample was observed, with a range of about 20,000 to 750,000. The Decombinator software suite was used to annotate V, J and CDR3 in the TCR reads. Every sample was subsampled to the same number of TCRs (28,000) for the PS versus PT1 abundance plots. Expanded TCRs were defined as absent before sensitization and observed at least eight times at the 2-week time point. Using fastp trimming at Q25 and MiXCR clonotype assembly, TCRdb reanalyzed the public sequencing data and kept in-frame beta chains. Each entry is one CDR3 protein sequence, shown with its most common DNA and genes. Here the V and J calls rest on TCRdb's processing, not on the authors' analysis. The sample table records tens of thousands of distinct CDR3 sequences; around 12% of these occur just once. The ten largest clones add up to around 2% of the sample.

The label giving this sample's time point can be read as: pre-sensitization, week 0. The treatment or condition label on this specimen signifies: therapeutic diphenylcyclopropenone sensitization with weekly scalp DPC. Total RNA was extracted from unfractionated whole blood collected in Tempus Blood RNA tubes. At each patch-test visit, blood was drawn before the patch test was applied. Patients were eligible if aged 18 to 70, diagnosed with alopecia and judged suitable for DPC therapy, and pregnant patients were excluded. Points on this clonotype: Its antigen is still unknown. Base quality data are lacking; no much larger clone is found one base away.

The paper as a whole reports these results and caveats: The number of PT1 expanded TCRs positively correlated with patch test score, significant at thresholds 8, 16 and 32 but not 4. The number of TCRs above 1 in 1000 frequency did not change with DPC sensitization; there was no evidence of global repertoire structure alterations. Compared with pre-sensitization or healthy control sets, expanded TCRs formed significantly more large CDR3 similarity clusters, which is consistent with antigen-driven responses. Repeated subsampling changed both the strength of the expansion versus patch-test correlation and the threshold at which the correlation became significant. All patients had alopecia, a presumed autoimmune disease, so their immune response might differ from that of healthy individuals.

Here the chain combines TRBV20-1 and TRBJ2-5, and 10 junctional nucleotides match TRBD2. The sequence came from a woman aged 40 to 50 with alopecia areata. Some clones in this sample may be carry-over from other donors' samples. Here the sequenced sample was whole blood, taken in connection with sensitization to the hapten diphenylcyclopropenone (DPC). The bases are TGCAGTGCTAGGCCCTCTAGCGGGGGACAAGAGACCCAGTACTTC. Its protein is CSARPSSGGQETQYF.